This entry is about one T cell receptor (beta chain). Using immunoSEQ multiplex PCR, the repertoire was profiled, and TCRdb retains in-frame clones only, with some absent. There are some 120,000 clones in the sample; over 85% occur only once, and 2% to 3% lies in the top ten. These data belong to a study of control samples from healthy donors and cancer patients. The source material was blood. This receptor was taken from a man aged 25-45 years in good health.

In DNA, the CDR3 is TGTGCCAGCAGCTTATCCGTTAGCGGGGGGCGGACAGATACGCAGTATTTT. Amino acid sequence: CASSLSVSGGRTDTQYF. The chain carries TRBV7-9 and TRBJ2-3, with TRBD2 matching 10 bases. The CDR3 totals 17 residues. Germline lookup yields CDR1 SEHNR and CDR2 FQNEAQ (reference sequence). After removal of 2 bases from V and 3 bases from J, the junction contained 8 bases not matched to a gene.